Detailed here is one T cell receptor (beta chain). Its target is not known. These data belong to a study of OX40 agonist ivuxolimab in advanced cancers. Notes on the study in general: Expanded clones were, on average, more numerous in CD8+ T cells than in CD4+.

Per the germline V gene, CDR1 is SGHTA and CDR2 is FQGNSA. This CDR3 contains 15 residues. Between the trimmed V and J ends, which lost 0 bases and 8 bases, there was a span of 15 bases. Clones were read by immunoSEQ multiplex PCR, and TCRdb kept only the in-frame ones, dropping some. The data contain tens of thousands of clones, 80% to 90% of them singletons. The material sequenced was CD4+ or CD8+ T cells sorted from blood, taken in a trial of the OX40 agonist ivuxolimab. The sequence came from an adult with an advanced solid tumor such as melanoma, head and neck, liver or kidney cancer. The chain employs TRBV7-2 and TRBJ2-3; D ambiguous. For the CDR3, the DNA is TGTGCCAGCAGCTTAGCGCCCCAATTGGGCGGTACGCAGTATTTT. Translated: CASSLAPQLGGTQYF.